The rows below give T cell receptor beta chains drawn from one sample of a study of breast tumors, draining lymph nodes, adjacent tissues. In TCRdb, the multiplex PCR reads were re-called with MiXCR into one record per CDR3 protein. Among roughly 110,000 distinct CDR3 sequences listed, around 30% were seen once. Material for sequencing was axillary lymph node tissue. These receptor sequences come from a female donor with breast cancer. Some clones in this sample may be carry-over from other donors' samples. CDR3s include the opening cysteine and the closing phenylalanine or tryptophan. D genes are given only for firm matches. For some rows the clone size is stated as once, few or many, or as a class when expanded; others skip it.

>TRBV5-1|TRBD2|TRBJ2-1|many
CASSAGLAANNEQFF
TGCGCCAGCAGCGCAGGACTAGCGGCAAACAATGAGCAGTTCTTC
>TRBV2|TRBD2|TRBJ2-5|NA
CASSAQLAGGLHQETQYF
TGTGCCAGCAGTGCCCAACTAGCGGGAGGGCTACACCAAGAGACCCAGTACTTC
>TRBV19|NA|TRBJ2-5|many
CASSWKVQETQYF
TGTGCCAGTAGTTGGAAAGTCCAAGAGACCCAGTACTTC
>TRBV7-2|NA|TRBJ2-4|many
CASSFWGGAKNIQYF
TGTGCCAGCAGCTTTTGGGGTGGAGCCAAAAACATTCAGTACTTC
>TRBV6-1|NA|TRBJ1-3|many
CASSPSIPQAAGNTIYF
TGTGCCAGCAGTCCCTCCATTCCACAGGCCGCTGGAAACACCATATATTTT
>TRBV5-6|NA|TRBJ2-2|few
CASSLEVTSGELFF
TGTGCCAGCAGCTTAGAGGTTACGTCCGGGGAGCTGTTTTTT
>TRBV5-1|TRBD2|TRBJ2-5|NA
CASSRGLAGGVQETQYF
TGCGCCAGCAGCCGCGGACTAGCGGGAGGCGTACAAGAGACCCAGTACTTC
>TRBV4-1|NA|TRBJ1-2|many
CASSQESQPLYGYTF
TGCGCCAGCAGCCAAGAAAGTCAACCCCTCTATGGCTACACCTTC
>TRBV19|NA|TRBJ1-1|few
CASSISRFTEAFF
TGTGCCAGTAGTATCTCTAGATTCACTGAAGCTTTCTTT
>TRBV29-1|NA|TRBJ1-4|once
CSVVPPGNKKLFF
TGCAGCGTTGTACCCCCAGGGAATAAAAAGCTGTTTTTT
>TRBV7-9|TRBD1|TRBJ2-7|NA
CASSLTGDYEQYF
TGTGCCAGCAGCCTCACAGGGGACTACGAGCAGTACTTC
>TRBV20-1|TRBD2|TRBJ2-1|many
CSGGGDKGAVNNEQFF
TGCAGTGGGGGAGGGGATAAGGGAGCGGTTAACAATGAGCAGTTCTTC
>TRBV3-1|TRBD2|TRBJ2-1|many
CASSPETSGHSYNEQFF
TGTGCCAGCAGCCCCGAGACTAGCGGGCATTCCTACAATGAGCAGTTCTTC
>TRBV7-9|NA|TRBJ1-4|NA
CASSSGTGVEKLFF
TGTGCCAGCAGCTCAGGGACGGGGGTGGAAAAACTGTTTTTT
>TRBV7-8|TRBD2|TRBJ2-3|once
CASRVAGGTDTQYF
TGTGCCAGTAGAGTAGCGGGGGGCACAGATACGCAGTATTTT
>TRBV5-8|NA|TRBJ2-1|many
CASSPSRASWDEQFF
TGTGCCAGCAGCCCCTCTCGGGCTAGCTGGGATGAGCAGTTCTTC
>TRBV7-9|TRBD2|TRBJ2-7|NA
CASSLVVGGRPSYERYF
TGTGCCAGCAGCTTAGTGGTTGGCGGGAGGCCCTCCTACGAGCGATACTTC
>TRBV5-4|TRBD1|TRBJ1-2|many
CASSLTGAYGYTF
TGTGCCAGCAGCTTGACAGGGGCCTATGGCTACACCTTC
>TRBV2|NA|TRBJ2-2|NA
CASRTGGLGELFF
TGTGCCAGCAGGACCGGGGGCCTCGGGGAGCTGTTTTTT
>TRBV7-2|NA|TRBJ1-5|many
CASSRSGGNQPQHF
TGTGCCAGCAGTCGGAGTGGGGGCAATCAGCCCCAGCATTTT
>TRBV4-3|TRBD1|TRBJ1-2|many
CASSQLQGSTGYTF
TGCGCCAGCAGCCAGCTACAGGGGTCGACTGGCTACACCTTC
>TRBV5-1|NA|TRBJ2-3|many
CASSLTGPSDPAALTDTQYF
TGCGCCAGCAGCTTAACGGGGCCATCCGACCCCGCCGCCCTCACAGATACGCAGTATTTT
>TRBV6-6|NA|TRBJ1-2|NA
CASSSSLGAAYGYTF
TGTGCCAGCAGTTCCTCGTTGGGGGCGGCCTATGGCTACACCTTC
>TRBV18|TRBD1|TRBJ1-2|many
CASSQQGTGNYGYTF
TGTGCCAGCTCACAACAGGGGACAGGGAACTATGGCTACACCTTC
>TRBV29-1|TRBD1|TRBJ2-1|many
CSVEDLRSTGGGYNEQFF
TGCAGCGTTGAAGATCTTAGGAGCACAGGGGGCGGTTACAATGAGCAGTTCTTC
>TRBV5-1|TRBD1|TRBJ2-6|NA
CASSPGQASSGASVLTF
TGCGCCAGCAGCCCCGGACAGGCGAGCTCTGGGGCCAGCGTCCTGACCTTC
>TRBV6-2/TRBV6-3|NA|TRBJ1-4|NA
CARGYLGSPQEKLFF
TGTGCCAGAGGTTACCTAGGATCCCCCCAGGAAAAACTGTTTTTT
>TRBV9|NA|TRBJ2-5|many
CASSSGARETQYF
TGTGCCAGCAGCTCCGGAGCACGGGAGACCCAGTACTTC
>TRBV20-1|NA|TRBJ1-4|once
CGADRQNEKLFF
TGCGGTGCTGATCGACAGAATGAAAAACTGTTTTTT
>TRBV5-8|NA|TRBJ2-2|many
CASTPTAWQGRAGELFF
TGTGCCAGCACTCCTACCGCCTGGCAGGGGAGGGCCGGGGAGCTGTTTTTT
>TRBV6-5|NA|TRBJ2-2|many
CASSYPNTATGNTGELFF
TGTGCCAGCAGTTACCCTAATACAGCTACCGGTAACACCGGGGAGCTGTTTTTT
>TRBV4-2|NA|TRBJ2-7|many
CASSQDEARYEQYF
TGTGCCAGCAGCCAAGATGAGGCCCGGTACGAGCAGTACTTC
>TRBV20-1|NA|TRBJ2-1|NA
CSALRGNNEQFF
TGCAGTGCCCTCAGGGGAAACAATGAGCAGTTCTTC
>TRBV4-1|NA|TRBJ1-2|many
CASSQDTIGTTSYGYTF
TGCGCCAGCAGCCAAGATACAATCGGGACCACTTCCTATGGCTACACCTTC
>TRBV15|NA|TRBJ2-3|many
CATSTASSQYF
TGTGCCACCAGCACTGCTAGTTCGCAGTATTTT
>TRBV20-1|TRBD2|TRBJ2-3|NA
CSGKAREAPRTDTQYF
TGCAGCGGAAAGGCCCGGGAGGCACCTCGCACAGATACGCAGTATTTT
>TRBV19|TRBD2|TRBJ2-2|many
CASSAFPGRYTGELFF
TGTGCCAGTAGTGCCTTTCCCGGGAGGTACACCGGGGAGCTGTTTTTT
>TRBV7-2|TRBD1|TRBJ2-3|NA
CASSPDRAYTDTQYF
TGTGCCAGCAGTCCGGACAGGGCTTACACAGATACGCAGTATTTT
>TRBV5-5|TRBD1|TRBJ1-4|NA
CASTRTGSNEKLFF
TGTGCCAGCACCCGGACAGGGTCTAATGAAAAACTGTTTTTT
>TRBV27|NA|TRBJ2-3|few
CASSFREPEGDTQYF
TGTGCCAGCAGTTTTCGAGAGCCGGAGGGAGATACGCAGTATTTT
>TRBV12-3/TRBV12-4|NA|TRBJ1-1|few
CASSLAAAGSEAFF
TGTGCCAGCAGTTTAGCGGCGGCCGGGTCTGAAGCTTTCTTT
>TRBV10-3|NA|TRBJ1-5|NA
CAISESENQPQHF
TGTGCCATCAGTGAGTCTGAGAATCAGCCCCAGCATTTT
>TRBV10-3|TRBD1|TRBJ1-2|many
CAISADRGIYGYTF
TGTGCCATCAGTGCGGACAGGGGAATTTACGGCTACACCTTC
>TRBV10-3|TRBD1|TRBJ1-2|many
CAIRTGNGGYTF
TGTGCCATCAGGACAGGGAATGGTGGCTACACCTTC
>TRBV3-1|NA|TRBJ2-1|many
CASSHGDEQFF
TGTGCCAGCAGCCACGGAGATGAGCAGTTCTTC
>TRBV11-3|NA|TRBJ1-5|NA
CASSPRGRPNQPQHF
TGTGCCAGCAGTCCCAGGGGACGGCCCAATCAGCCCCAGCATTTT